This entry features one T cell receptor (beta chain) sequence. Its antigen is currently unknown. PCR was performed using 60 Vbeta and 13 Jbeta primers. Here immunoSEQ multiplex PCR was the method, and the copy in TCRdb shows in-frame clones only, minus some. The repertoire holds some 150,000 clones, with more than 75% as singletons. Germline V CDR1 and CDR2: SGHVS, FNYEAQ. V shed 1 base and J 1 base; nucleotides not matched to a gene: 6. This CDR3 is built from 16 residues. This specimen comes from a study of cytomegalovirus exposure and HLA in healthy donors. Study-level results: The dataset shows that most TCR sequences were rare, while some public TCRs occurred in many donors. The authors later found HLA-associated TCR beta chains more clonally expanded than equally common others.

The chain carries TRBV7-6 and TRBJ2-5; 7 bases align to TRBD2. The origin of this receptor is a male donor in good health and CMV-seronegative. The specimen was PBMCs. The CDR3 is CASSLGLAVSQETQYF. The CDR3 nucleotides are TGTGCCAGCAGCTTAGGCCTAGCGGTTAGCCAAGAGACCCAGTACTTC.